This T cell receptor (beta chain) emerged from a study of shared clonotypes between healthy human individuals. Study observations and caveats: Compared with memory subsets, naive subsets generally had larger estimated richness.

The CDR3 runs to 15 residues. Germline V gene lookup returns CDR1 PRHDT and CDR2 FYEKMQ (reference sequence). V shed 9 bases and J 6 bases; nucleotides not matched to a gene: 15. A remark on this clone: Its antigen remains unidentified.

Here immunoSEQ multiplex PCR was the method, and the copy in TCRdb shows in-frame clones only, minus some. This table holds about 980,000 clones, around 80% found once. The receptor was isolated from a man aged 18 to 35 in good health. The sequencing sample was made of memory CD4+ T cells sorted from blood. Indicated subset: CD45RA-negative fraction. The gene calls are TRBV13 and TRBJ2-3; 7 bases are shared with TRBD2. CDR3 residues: CASLFSRAGGDTQYF. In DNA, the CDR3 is TGTGCCAGTCTCTTCTCGCGAGCCGGGGGGGATACGCAGTATTTT. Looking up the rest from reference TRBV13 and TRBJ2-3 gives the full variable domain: AAGVIQSPRHLIKEKRETATLKCYPIPRHDTVYWYQQGPGQDPQFLISFYEKMQSDKGSIPDRFSAQQFSDYHSELNMSSLELGDSALYFCASLFSRAGGDTQYFGPGTRLTVL.